This TCR beta chain appears in the sequencing data of a study of T cells after yellow fever vaccination. From germline, CDR1 is SGHAT and CDR2 FQDESV (reference sequence). The CDR3 is 17 amino acids. To note about this clonotype: Given a much more abundant clone one base away, this may be a read error.

Study outcomes and limitations: The presence of abundant clonotypes contaminating from the bulk population was possible in FACS-sorted repertoires. Weaker, the secondary response peaked sooner, at day 5 versus 15.

They built TCR cDNA with 5'RACE template switching, a step that put in a universal primer site and UMIs. TCRdb reprocessed the 5' RACE reads with MiXCR, giving one entry per CDR3 protein. The sample records about 45,000 distinct CDR3 sequences, 6.8% being singletons. The chain carries TRBV11-1 and TRBJ2-2; D may be TRBD2 (6 bases). The sequence derives from a man aged 30-40 years who received the YFV17D yellow fever vaccine. Specimen: CD8+ T cells not binding an NS4B(214-222) dextramer, sorted from PBMCs, collected 45 days after the yellow fever booster vaccination. Here the CDR3 reads CVSSLSSAEGSFGELFF. The CDR3 region has the DNA TGTGTCAGCAGCTTATCATCTGCGGAGGGGTCTTTTGGGGAGCTGTTTTTT.